The rows below give T cell receptor beta chains drawn from one sample of a study of blood T cells in healthy people across ages. TCRdb re-called the 5' RACE reads with MiXCR, one entry per CDR3 protein. Among about a million distinct CDR3 sequences, roughly 50% were seen once, and the ten largest hold under 15%. The specimen sequenced was blood. The source of these receptors is a man aged 25 to 40 in good health. The CDR3 runs from the conserved cysteine through the conserved F or W. The order of the fields is clone size, D gene, V gene, J gene, CDR3 DNA, CDR3 protein. The D gene is left open where the match is weak. Rows give clone size only sometimes, using once, few, many, or a class for an expanded clone.

>NA|NA|TRBV28|TRBJ1-5
TGTGCCAGCAGTTTAAGAAGGAGTAATCAGCCCCAGCATTTT
CASSLRRSNQPQHF
>NA|NA|TRBV20-1|TRBJ2-1
TGCAGTGCATTCCGCGGGGGCAGATCCAATGAGCAGTTCTTC
CSAFRGGRSNEQFF
>NA|NA|TRBV10-3|TRBJ2-3
TGTGCCATCAGGACTAGCACAGATACGCAGTATTTT
CAIRTSTDTQYF
>NA|NA|TRBV9|TRBJ1-6
TGTGCCAGCGACCCCGGAAGGTCATCGGGTAATTCACCCCTCCACTTT
CASDPGRSSGNSPLHF
>NA|NA|TRBV6-1|TRBJ1-2
TGTGCCACCCGGCTGGACAGCTACTATGGCTACACCTTC
CATRLDSYYGYTF
>once|NA|TRBV2|TRBJ1-2
TGTGCCAGCAGTGGTAGGGTGAATGGCTACACCTTC
CASSGRVNGYTF
>NA|NA|TRBV10-3|TRBJ1-2
TGTGCCATCAGCCAAAACCGGGCCGATCGCGACTATGGCTACACCTTC
CAISQNRADRDYGYTF
>NA|NA|TRBV5-6|TRBJ1-2
TGTGCCAGCAGCTTCGTAGACTATGGCTACACCTTC
CASSFVDYGYTF
>NA|TRBD1|TRBV30|TRBJ2-1
TGTGCCTGGAGCGTCCCGGGACAGGGGAATGAGCAGTTCTTC
CAWSVPGQGNEQFF
>few|TRBD1|TRBV20-1|TRBJ2-3
TGCAGTGCCTTGACAGGGAGCACAGATACGCAGTATTTT
CSALTGSTDTQYF
>NA|TRBD2|TRBV5-1|TRBJ2-1
TGCGCCAGCAAGACTAGCGGGGGGGTTGAGCAGTTCTTC
CASKTSGGVEQFF
>NA|NA|TRBV5-1|TRBJ2-5
TGCGCCAGCAGCTTGGCTTCCGAACAGTCGGGGACCCAGTACTTC
CASSLASEQSGTQYF
>few|NA|TRBV9|TRBJ1-4
TGTGCCAGCAGCGTAGACTCGGACAGATCAACTAATGAAAAACTGTTTTTT
CASSVDSDRSTNEKLFF
>few|NA|TRBV12-3/TRBV12-4|TRBJ2-3
TGTGCCAGCAGACTTGCTCCCCAAGATACGCAGTATTTT
CASRLAPQDTQYF
>once|NA|TRBV2|TRBJ2-2
TGTGCCAGCACGGTAACAGGGGACTCGAGCACCGGGGAGCTGTTTTTT
CASTVTGDSSTGELFF